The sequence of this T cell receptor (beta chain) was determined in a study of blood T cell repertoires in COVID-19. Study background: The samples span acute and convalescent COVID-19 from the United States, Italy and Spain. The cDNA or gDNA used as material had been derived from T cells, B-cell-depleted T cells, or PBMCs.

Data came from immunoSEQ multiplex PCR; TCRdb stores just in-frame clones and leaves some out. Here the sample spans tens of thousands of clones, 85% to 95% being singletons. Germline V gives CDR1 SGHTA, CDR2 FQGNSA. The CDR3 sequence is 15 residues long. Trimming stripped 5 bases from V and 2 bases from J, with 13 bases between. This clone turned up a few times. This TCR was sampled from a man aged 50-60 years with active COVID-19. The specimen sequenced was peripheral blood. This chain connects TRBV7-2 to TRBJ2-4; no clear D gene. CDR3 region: CASSPGGPSKNIQYF. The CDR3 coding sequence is TGTGCCAGCAGCCCAGGTGGGCCTTCCAAAAACATTCAGTACTTC.